This TCR beta chain was profiled in a study of blood T cell repertoires in COVID-19. About the research overall: Both acute and convalescent COVID-19 samples were obtained from the United States, Italy and Spain. From T cells, B-cell-depleted T cells, or PBMCs came the material, which was cDNA or gDNA.

The CDR3 length is 16 residues. Trimming took 4 bases from V and 0 from J, leaving 13 bases between them. CDR1 and CDR2 (germline): SNHLY, FYNNEI. Per the original data handling: Cell counts per sample came from amplifying reference gene primers. TCRdb keeps only in-frame clones here, not all; method: immunoSEQ multiplex PCR. Clone size and the V and J calls come from that table; the DNA yielded D and trimming. The sample lists 150,000 to 200,000 clones, around 81% occurring once. This sequence joins TRBV2 and TRBJ2-4; D is uncertain. The source is a man aged 55 to 70 with active or convalescent COVID-19. What was sequenced was peripheral blood. Written as DNA, the CDR3 is TGTGCCAGCAGTGGATGGCAGACATTAGCCAAAAACATTCAGTACTTC. Its protein is CASSGWQTLAKNIQYF. Based on the CDR3 plus reference TRBV2 and TRBJ2-4, the full variable domain is EPEVTQTPSHQVTQMGQEVILRCVPISNHLYFYWYRQILGQKVEFLVSFYNNEISEKSEIFDDQFSVERPDGSNFTLKIRSTKLEDSAMYFCASSGWQTLAKNIQYFGAGTRLSVL.